This entry lists 26 T cell receptor beta chains sequenced from one sample in a study of beta chain features in type 1 diabetes. Sequencing targeted expressed TCRB transcripts, as all isolated RNA had been reverse transcribed. Profiled with immunoSEQ multiplex PCR; TCRdb holds only in-frame clones, not every one. The table lists about 620,000 clones, about a sixth of them singletons. Sequenced sample: naive CD4+ T cells from blood. The receptors shown here come from a man between 18 and 35 years old in good health.

The chain uses TRBV18 and TRBJ2-7; D is unresolved. Germline CDR1 is KGHSH and CDR2 is LQKENI. The CDR3 consists of 13 residues. Trimming pared 2 bases from V and 3 bases from J, leaving 8 bases between. The CDR3 sequence: CASSPKAGYEQYF. The CDR3 DNA reads as TGTGCCAGCTCACCAAAGGCTGGCTACGAGCAGTACTTC.

This clone was observed a few times. The rearrangement joins TRBV6-5 to TRBJ2-4; D remains ambiguous. The CDR3 covers 16 residues. The V end lost 2 bases, the J end lost 3 bases, and 14 bases lay between the germline ends. Germline V gives CDR1 MNHEY, CDR2 SVGAGI. Here the CDR3 reads CASSYLQEKGKNIQYF. The DNA of the CDR3 is TGTGCCAGCAGTTACCTGCAAGAGAAGGGCAAAAACATTCAGTACTTC.

The chain uses TRBV18 and TRBJ2-6; the match to TRBD1 covers 8 bases. Germline V gene lookup returns CDR1 KGHSH and CDR2 LQKENI. The V segment lost 2 bases and the J segment 4 bases; nucleotides outside the gene matches: 13. The CDR3 is made up of 19 amino acids. CDR3 protein: CASSPARANRGYGANVLTF. The CDR3 DNA follows: TGTGCCAGCTCACCAGCGCGGGCAAACAGGGGGTACGGGGCCAACGTCCTGACTTTC. The variable domain in full, completed from reference TRBV18 and TRBJ2-6, reads NAGVMQNPRHLVRRRGQEARLRCSPMKGHSHVYWYRQLPEEGLKFMVYLQKENIIDESGMPKERFSAEFPKEGPSILRIQQVVRGDSAAYFCASSPARANRGYGANVLTFGAGSRLTVL.

With respect to this clone: Other DNA sequences in this specimen translate into the identical CDR3. The chain joins TRBV7-2 to TRBJ2-7; the match to TRBD1 covers 8 bases. Germline assignment: CDR1 SGHTA and CDR2 FQGNSA. CDR3 size: 14 residues. V gave up 4 bases and J gave up 0 bases; unmatched junction bases: 2. The CDR3 region is CASSSDRGSYEQYF. As DNA, the CDR3 is TGTGCCAGCAGCTCCGACAGGGGCTCCTACGAGCAGTACTTC. Using reference TRBV7-2 and TRBJ2-7 for the parts outside the CDR3, the full variable domain is GAGVSQSPSNKVTEKGKDVELRCDPISGHTALYWYRQSLGQGLEFLIYFQGNSAPDKSGLPSDRFSAERTGGSVSTLTIQRTQQEDSAVYLCASSSDRGSYEQYFGPGTRLTVT.

A single count supports this clone. V is TRBV5-6 and J is TRBJ2-3, with D hard to call. The germline V and J ends were trimmed by 1 base and 6 bases, with 12 bases remaining between them. The CDR3 is 14 amino acids. Germline CDR1 reads SGHDT; CDR2 reads YYEEEE. The CDR3 sequence: CASSLLTGVDTQYF. Written as DNA, the CDR3 is TGTGCCAGCAGCTTGCTGACCGGAGTGGATACGCAGTATTTT.

J is TRBJ2-3 and V is TRBV9; a possible D gene is TRBD2 (5 bases). With 3 bases removed from V and 2 bases from J, the gap between germline ends came to 16 bases. CDR1 is SGDLS, CDR2 YYNGEE, per germline. This CDR3 is built from 16 residues. CDR3 amino acids: CASSAKGLAYTDTQYF. CDR3 bases: TGTGCCAGCAGCGCAAAAGGACTGGCTTACACAGATACGCAGTATTTT.

V is TRBV14 and J is TRBJ1-1; 11 positions match TRBD1. The CDR3 is 14 amino acids. The V gene's germline CDR1 is SGHDN and CDR2 FVKESK. The V gene end was trimmed by 3 bases and the J gene end by 5 bases; junction bases not matched to a gene: 2. As DNA, the CDR3 is TGTGCCAGCAGCCAGGACAGGGGGCGAACTGAAGCTTTCTTT. Translated: CASSQDRGRTEAFF.

This chain connects TRBV7-2 to TRBJ1-2; D unresolved. The CDR3 length is 14 residues. The ends were cut back, 1 base at V and 4 bases at J, with 10 bases in the middle. Per the germline V gene, CDR1 is SGHTA and CDR2 is FQGNSA. The CDR3 DNA sequence: TGTGCCAGCAGCTTAGGGCAGGCTTTCTATGGCTACACCTTC. It is translated as CASSLGQAFYGYTF.

V and J are TRBV7-2 and TRBJ1-4; D is uncertain. Germline CDR1 reads SGHTA; CDR2 reads FQGNSA. Trimming left V 0 bases short and J 0 bases short, with 8 bases between. The CDR3 totals 16 residues. CDR3 DNA sequence: TGTGCCAGCAGCTTAGCGCACTTCTCAACTAATGAAAAACTGTTTTTT. It encodes CASSLAHFSTNEKLFF.

The chain recombines TRBV5-1 with TRBJ2-7; perhaps TRBD1 as D (5 bases). Deletions cut 6 bases from V and 3 bases from J, with 10 bases between. This CDR3 has 12 residues. Germline V gene data show CDR1 as SGHRS and CDR2 as YFSETQ. Here the CDR3 reads CASTEQGYEQYF. In DNA form, the CDR3 reads TGCGCCAGCACCGAGCAGGGCTACGAGCAGTACTTC.

This clone appeared a few times. The V and J genes are TRBV15 and TRBJ2-7, with D perhaps TRBD1 or TRBD2 (7 bases each). With 6 bases removed from V and 3 bases from J, the gap between germline ends came to 21 bases. The CDR3 spans 16 residues. Germline V gives CDR1 LNHNV, CDR2 YYDKDF (reference sequence). The CDR3: CATRQGGRGGHYEQYF. Here the CDR3 DNA reads TGTGCCACCAGGCAGGGGGGGAGAGGGGGCCACTACGAGCAGTACTTC. The full variable domain, completed using reference TRBV15 and TRBJ2-7, is DAMVIQNPRYQVTQFGKPVTLSCSQTLNHNVMYWYQQKSSQAPKLLFHYYDKDFNNEADTPDNFQSRRPNTSFCFLDIRSPGLGDTAMYLCATRQGGRGGHYEQYFGPGTRLTVT.

In this sample, this clone turned up a few times. J is TRBJ2-6 and V is TRBV4-1; TRBD1 is a possible D gene (5 bases). Germline V gene lookup returns CDR1 MGHRA and CDR2 YSYEKL. Trimming took off 0 bases at V and 2 bases at J, with 14 bases between the two ends. CDR3 length equals 18 residues. CDR3 amino acids: CASSQEYMGRAGANVLTF. CDR3 in DNA: TGCGCCAGCAGCCAAGAGTATATGGGCAGGGCTGGGGCCAACGTCCTGACTTTC.

V is TRBV5-1 and J is TRBJ2-7, with D possibly TRBD1 on 5 matching bases. The CDR3 covers 14 residues. Trimming removed 7 bases at V and 0 bases at J, with 14 bases between. Germline V gene sequence: CDR1 SGHRS, CDR2 YFSETQ. The CDR3 sequence is CASASNRISYEQYF. The DNA of the CDR3 is TGCGCCAGCGCCTCTAACAGGATCTCCTACGAGCAGTACTTC.

The chain combines TRBV7-9 with TRBJ1-2; TRBD1 might be the D (5 bases). V was cut by 5 bases and J by 3 bases, with 16 bases left in between. This CDR3 is built from 15 residues. Germline V gene lookup returns CDR1 SEHNR and CDR2 FQNEAQ (reference sequence). The CDR3 loop is CASSRETGVYYGYTF. The CDR3 DNA reads TGTGCCAGCAGCCGAGAAACGGGGGTTTACTATGGCTACACCTTC.

This sequence joins TRBV28 and TRBJ2-7, with D perhaps TRBD2 (5 bases). The germline V and J ends were trimmed by 8 bases and 0 bases, with 11 bases remaining between them. The CDR3 is 13 residues long. CDR1 and CDR2 (germline): MDHEN, SYDVKM. The chain's CDR3 is CASQVRASYEQYF. The CDR3 DNA sequence: TGTGCCAGCCAGGTGCGGGCCTCCTACGAGCAGTACTTC.

This chain links TRBV9 with TRBJ1-2; 7 positions agree with TRBD1. The CDR3 covers 14 residues. V trimming: 0 bases; J trimming: 7 bases; junction bases outside the gene matches: 6. The V gene's germline CDR1 is SGDLS and CDR2 YYNGEE. The CDR3 sequence is CASSVDNRGVGYTF. As DNA, the CDR3 is TGTGCCAGCAGCGTAGACAACAGGGGAGTTGGCTACACCTTC.

There are a few counts of this clone. The J gene is TRBJ2-1, the V gene TRBV19; no definite D call. CDR1 LNHDA and CDR2 SQIVND come from the germline V gene (reference sequence). The CDR3 length is 15 residues. Trimming removed 3 bases at V and 0 bases at J, with 9 bases between. The CDR3 protein is CASSIAGSSYNEQFF. The CDR3 DNA is TGTGCCAGTAGTATTGCAGGCAGCTCCTACAATGAGCAGTTCTTC.

The V gene is TRBV25-1, the J gene TRBJ1-4; D is unclear. Germline loops: CDR1 MGHDK, CDR2 SYGVNS. The CDR3 extends over 12 amino acids. V lost 7 bases, J lost 8 bases, and 11 bases lay in between. The CDR3 coding sequence is TGTGCCAGCATCGGGTCGAAGGAAAAACTGTTTTTT. Translating it yields CASIGSKEKLFF. The full variable domain, rest sourced from reference TRBV25-1 and TRBJ1-4, is EADIYQTPRYLVIGTGKKITLECSQTMGHDKMYWYQQDPGMELHLIHYSYGVNSTEKGDLSSESTVSRIRTEHFPLTLESARPSHTSQYLCASIGSKEKLFFGSGTQLSVL.

There are a few counts of this clone. The chain has TRBV28 and TRBJ2-7; no firm D call. Germline CDR1 and CDR2: MDHEN and SYDVKM. The V and J ends lost 5 bases and 9 bases respectively, with 14 bases between them. CDR3 length: 12 amino acids. CDR3: CASSPPILVQYF. The CDR3 DNA follows: TGTGCCAGCAGTCCCCCTATACTTGTGCAGTACTTC. Filled out from reference TRBV28 and TRBJ2-7, the complete variable domain reads DVKVTQSSRYLVKRTGEKVFLECVQDMDHENMFWYRQDPGLGLRLIYFSYDVKMKEKGDIPEGYSVSREKKERFSLILESASTNQTSMYLCASSPPILVQYFGPGTRLTVT.

This clone was recorded a few times. The CDR3 DNA is TGTGCCAGCAGTCCGACAGGGGGTAACTATGGCTACACCTTC. It yields the protein CASSPTGGNYGYTF. The rearrangement links TRBV28 to TRBJ1-2; 9 nucleotides align to TRBD1. The junction had 2 bases not matched to a gene; V was cut back by 5 bases and J by 1 base. The germline CDR1 and CDR2 sequences are MDHEN and SYDVKM. The CDR3 contains 14 residues.

The J gene is TRBJ2-3, the V gene TRBV15; 11 bases agree with TRBD2. In germline, CDR1 is LNHNV, CDR2 YYDKDF (reference sequence). The V segment lost 1 base and the J segment 5 bases; nucleotides outside the gene matches: 8. The CDR3 consists of 17 residues. CDR3 residues: CATSRGNSGGAKDTQYF. DNA of the CDR3: TGTGCCACCAGCAGAGGGAATAGCGGGGGGGCAAAAGATACGCAGTATTTT.

The J gene is TRBJ2-7, the V gene TRBV28; D ambiguous. From germline, CDR1 is MDHEN and CDR2 SYDVKM. The CDR3 contains 12 residues. The DNA of the CDR3 is TGTGCGCAGCCGGGTTACTCCTACGAGCAGTACTTC. Translation gives CAQPGYSYEQYF.

The gene calls are TRBV7-6 and TRBJ2-7, with TRBD2 matching over 13 bases. Germline CDR1 reads SGHVS; CDR2 reads FNYEAQ. The CDR3 is 16 residues long. Trimming removed 4 bases from V and 2 bases from J; junction bases left unmatched: 5. Here the CDR3 reads CASSSQLAGGPYEQYF. The CDR3 coding sequence is TGTGCCAGCAGCTCCCAACTAGCGGGAGGGCCCTACGAGCAGTACTTC.

This clone was seen a handful of times. The chain joins TRBV7-9 to TRBJ2-5; 9 bases align to TRBD2. The junction had 6 bases not matched to a gene; V was cut back by 5 bases and J by 5 bases. The CDR3 has 14 amino acids. Germline V CDR1 and CDR2: SEHNR, FQNEAQ (reference sequence). DNA of the CDR3: TGTGCCAGCAGCCCCGGCGGGGGGGCGGAGACCCAGTACTTC. Translating it yields CASSPGGGAETQYF.

The genes are TRBV28 and TRBJ2-7; D not resolved. There are 12 residues in the CDR3. Trimming removed 6 bases from V and 6 bases from J, with 12 bases in between. Germline V gene data show CDR1 as MDHEN and CDR2 as SYDVKM. The CDR3 DNA sequence: TGTGCCAGCAGGGAGACACCCTTCGAGCAGTACTTC. Translated, it gives CASRETPFEQYF.

This chain links TRBV10-3 with TRBJ2-7; D possibly corresponds to TRBD2 (6 bases). V lost 7 bases, J lost 4 bases, and 20 bases lay in between. Germline V gene sequence: CDR1 ENHRY, CDR2 SYGVKD. CDR3 length: 15 amino acids. The CDR3 DNA sequence: TGTGCCATCAAAGCCCTGCGGGACCTGTCTTACGAGCAGTACTTC. Amino acid sequence: CAIKALRDLSYEQYF.